The 29 T cell receptor beta chains given below trace back to one sample, sequenced in a study of blood T cell repertoires in COVID-19. The assay was immunoSEQ multiplex PCR, and TCRdb's table has in-frame clones only and misses some. The sample lists more than 250,000 clones, 80% to 95% occurring once. Sequenced material: PBMCs or T cells enriched from blood (not recorded which). The receptors derive from a woman aged 25 to 39 who had recovered from COVID-19.

The J gene is TRBJ1-2, the V gene TRBV30, with 8 nucleotides matching TRBD1. Trimming at V came to 3 bases and at J to 8 bases, leaving 2 bases not matched to a gene. The CDR3 is made up of 11 amino acids. Germline V lookup: CDR1 GTSNPN, CDR2 SVGIG (reference sequence). The CDR3 region is CAWRDREGYTF. The CDR3 nucleotides are TGTGCCTGGAGGGACAGGGAAGGCTACACCTTC.

This chain connects TRBV3-1 (or the pseudogene TRBV3-2) to TRBJ1-1; tentatively, D is TRBD1 (5 bases). V lost 6 bases and J 0 bases, leaving 17 bases between the germline ends. The CDR3 sequence is 16 residues long. Germline-derived CDR1 and CDR2 are LGHDT and YNNKEL (reference sequence). CDR3 nucleotides: TGTGCCAGCAGTCCTACAGGAAGCTCTTTGAACACTGAAGCTTTCTTT. It translates to CASSPTGSSLNTEAFF.

V is TRBV18 and J is TRBJ2-5; the D gene is possibly TRBD2 (6 bases). V lost 0 bases and J lost 5, with 10 bases in between. There are 14 residues in the CDR3. Germline V lookup: CDR1 KGHSH, CDR2 LQKENI. CDR3: CASSPPGAGETQYF. CDR3 coding DNA: TGTGCCAGCTCACCACCGGGTGCGGGGGAGACCCAGTACTTC.

The chain couples TRBV9 to TRBJ2-2; D call uncertain. V lost 0 bases, J lost 1 base, and 10 bases lay in between. This CDR3 comprises 16 residues. The germline V gene encodes CDR1 SGDLS and CDR2 YYNGEE. The CDR3 DNA reads TGTGCCAGCAGCGTAGATCGTTTATTGAACACCGGGGAGCTGTTTTTT. It is translated as CASSVDRLLNTGELFF.

The J gene is TRBJ2-7, the V gene TRBV6-2 or TRBV6-3, with 11 bases fitting TRBD2. The V and J ends lost 4 bases and 0 bases, in that order; junction bases with no gene match: 2. CDR3 length equals 15 residues. Germline V gives CDR1 MNHEY, CDR2 SVGEGT. CDR3 loop: CASSLGLAASYEQYF. In nucleotides, the CDR3 is TGTGCCAGCAGTTTGGGACTAGCGGCCTCCTACGAGCAGTACTTC.

This sequence joins TRBV7-8 and TRBJ1-1; 11 nucleotides agree with TRBD1. Germline values: CDR1 SGHVS, CDR2 FQNEAQ. The CDR3 has 14 amino acids. V lost 5 bases, J lost 11 bases, and 10 bases stayed unmatched. CDR3 protein: CASSPGAGQGGAFF. The CDR3 nucleotides read TGTGCCAGCAGCCCGGGTGCGGGACAGGGGGGGGCTTTCTTT.

The chain has TRBV19 and TRBJ2-3; tentative D call: TRBD2 (6 bases). Germline values: CDR1 LNHDA, CDR2 SQIVND (reference sequence). Trimming left V 1 base short and J 0 bases short, with 17 bases between. CDR3 size: 18 residues. The CDR3 coding sequence is TGTGCCAGTAGTATAGGTTGGGAACACGGGGGAAGCACAGATACGCAGTATTTT. Translating gives CASSIGWEHGGSTDTQYF.

This clone was picked up a small number of times. The rearrangement links TRBV7-2 to TRBJ2-2; possible D gene TRBD2, 7 bases. The germline V gene has CDR1 SGHTA and CDR2 FQGNSA. CDR3 length: 15 amino acids. V lost 1 base and J 3 bases, leaving 9 bases between the germline ends. The CDR3 sequence is CASSLGGGDTGELFF. The CDR3 region has the DNA TGTGCCAGCAGCTTAGGAGGGGGGGACACCGGGGAGCTGTTTTTT.

The gene calls are TRBV28 and TRBJ2-1; 11 nucleotides match TRBD2. The CDR3 has 15 amino acids. Germline-derived CDR1 and CDR2 are MDHEN and SYDVKM. Germline trimming cut 5 bases from V and 5 bases from J; bases unmatched to any gene: 5. CDR3 residues: CASSRMTSGNNEQFF. The DNA of the CDR3 is TGTGCCAGCAGTCGAATGACTAGCGGGAACAATGAGCAGTTCTTC.

This chain uses TRBV11-2 with TRBJ2-1; TRBD2 might be the D (6 bases). Germline V lookup: CDR1 SGHAT, CDR2 FQNNGV. CDR3 length: 14 amino acids. V lost 3 bases to trimming and J lost 1 base, with 7 bases between them. CDR3 sequence (DNA): TGTGCCAGCAGCTTTGCGGGGTCCTACAATGAGCAGTTCTTC. Residues: CASSFAGSYNEQFF. Full variable domain (rest looked up from reference TRBV11-2 and TRBJ2-1): EAGVAQSPRYKIIEKRQSVAFWCNPISGHATLYWYQQILGQGPKLLIQFQNNGVVDDSQLPKDRFSAERLKGVDSTLKIQPAKLEDSAVYLCASSFAGSYNEQFFGPGTRLTVL.

J is TRBJ2-1 and V is TRBV6-4, with TRBD2 identical over 9 bases. J was trimmed by 8 bases and V by 4 bases; bases with no gene match: 9. The CDR3 sequence is 15 residues long. Germline V gives CDR1 MRHNA, CDR2 SNTAGT. CDR3 in amino acids: CASSASGKMGYEQFF. The CDR3 bases are TGTGCCAGCAGTGCTAGCGGGAAAATGGGCTATGAGCAGTTCTTC.

The J gene is TRBJ2-1, the V gene TRBV5-1; no clear D. Germline loops: CDR1 SGHRS, CDR2 YFSETQ. The CDR3 extends over 15 amino acids. Between the trimmed V and J ends, which lost 0 bases and 3 bases, there was a span of 10 bases. CDR3 bases: TGCGCCAGCAGCTTGGGAGTCCAGGTCTACAATGAGCAGTTCTTC. Protein sequence: CASSLGVQVYNEQFF.

This clone was observed a few times. Other DNA sequences in this sample translate to the same CDR3. J is TRBJ2-7 and V is TRBV6-2 or TRBV6-3; no clear D. The ends were cut back, 0 bases at V and 3 bases at J, with 6 bases in the middle. Per germline, CDR1 MNHEY and CDR2 SVGEGT. The CDR3 length is 13 residues. Here the CDR3 DNA reads TGTGCCAGCAGTTACTCGGGCCTCTACGAGCAGTACTTC. Translation gives CASSYSGLYEQYF.

The chain employs TRBV7-2 and TRBJ2-2; D remains ambiguous. CDR1 and CDR2 from the germline V gene are SGHTA and FQGNSA. The CDR3 loop spans 14 amino acids. Trimming took off 6 bases at V and 3 bases at J, with 11 bases between the two ends. The CDR3 loop reads CASRTYKDTGELFF. The CDR3, as DNA: TGTGCCAGCAGGACATACAAGGACACCGGGGAGCTGTTTTTT.

This chain connects TRBV21-1 to TRBJ2-5; TRBD2, the D gene given by the table, was not confirmed from the DNA. TRBV21-1 is assigned pseudogene status. The CDR3 runs to 15 residues. CDR3 amino acids: CASSKAVAGQETQYF. Written as DNA, the CDR3 is TGTGCCAGCAGCAAAGCGGTGGCGGGGCAAGAGACCCAGTACTTC.

The chain recombines TRBV27 with TRBJ1-1, with TRBD1 matching over 7 bases. The CDR3 spans 15 residues. Germline V gene sequence: CDR1 MNHEY, CDR2 SMNVEV (reference sequence). Trimming removed 6 bases from V and 1 base from J; junction bases left unmatched: 8. CDR3 sequence: CASRPDRVGNTEAFF. The CDR3 DNA follows: TGTGCCAGCAGGCCTGACAGGGTCGGGAACACTGAAGCTTTCTTT.

This chain connects TRBV28 to TRBJ2-7; the match to TRBD2 covers 8 bases. The CDR3 is 14 amino acids. The germline V gene encodes CDR1 MDHEN and CDR2 SYDVKM. Unmatched junction bases numbered 8, after V lost 5 bases and J lost 5 bases. CDR3 DNA sequence: TGTGCCAGCAGTCCCCGGGGGGGGGAGGACGAGCAGTACTTC. This sequence encodes CASSPRGGEDEQYF.

This clone was seen many times. This chain links TRBV7-9 with TRBJ2-2, with 8 bases fitting TRBD1. The CDR3 extends over 15 amino acids. Germline values: CDR1 SEHNR, CDR2 FQNEAQ (reference sequence). The V gene end was trimmed by 5 bases and the J gene end by 5 bases; junction bases not matched to a gene: 7. The CDR3, as DNA: TGTGCCAGCAGCCCCCGCGGACAGGGAACCGGGGAGCTGTTTTTT. Translated: CASSPRGQGTGELFF. Complete variable domain (other parts from reference TRBV7-9 and TRBJ2-2): DTGVSQNPRHKITKRGQNVTFRCDPISEHNRLYWYRQTLGQGPEFLTYFQNEAQLEKSRLLSDRFSAERPKGSFSTLEIQRTEQGDSAMYLCASSPRGQGTGELFFGEGSRLTVL.

This chain joins TRBV19 and TRBJ2-3, with 13 bases aligning to TRBD2. V was pared by 8 bases and J by 1 base, with 0 bases of the junction left unmatched. The CDR3 extends over 14 amino acids. The germline V gene has CDR1 LNHDA and CDR2 SQIVND (reference sequence). Here the CDR3 reads CASGTSGGTDTQYF. For the CDR3, the DNA is TGTGCCAGTGGGACTAGCGGGGGCACAGATACGCAGTATTTT.

V and J are TRBV5-1 and TRBJ2-7, with D perhaps matching TRBD1 (6 bases). V shed 4 bases and J shed 1 base, with 18 bases lying between them. Germline V gene data show CDR1 as SGHRS and CDR2 as YFSETQ. The CDR3 sequence is 16 residues long. This CDR3 is CASSPQKHRESYEQYF. In nucleotides, the CDR3 is TGCGCCAGCAGCCCTCAAAAGCACAGGGAGTCCTACGAGCAGTACTTC.

The rearrangement links TRBV3-1 (or the pseudogene TRBV3-2) to TRBJ1-2, with TRBD1 matching 7 bases. The CDR3 contains 14 residues. The V segment lost 4 bases and the J segment 6 bases; nucleotides outside the gene matches: 8. Germline lookup yields CDR1 LGHDT and CDR2 YNNKEL (reference sequence). CDR3 in DNA: TGTGCCAGCAGCCCGAAAAGGGACAGCCATGGCTACACCTTC. Its translation: CASSPKRDSHGYTF.

The V and J genes are TRBV5-6 and TRBJ1-5; 9 bases line up with TRBD1. The V gene end was trimmed by 5 bases and the J gene end by 5 bases; junction bases not matched to a gene: 8. The CDR3 spans 15 residues. Germline CDR1 is SGHDT and CDR2 is YYEEEE. The CDR3 protein is CASSARTGDDQPQHF. DNA for the CDR3: TGTGCCAGCAGTGCACGGACAGGGGACGATCAGCCCCAGCATTTT.

The CDR3 bases are TGTGCCAGCAGCCCTTATACAGTCCTCCAAGAGACCCAGTACTTC. It yields the protein CASSPYTVLQETQYF. The chain employs TRBV11-3 and TRBJ2-5; D not certain. This CDR3 has 15 residues. Germline CDR1 reads SGHNT; CDR2 reads YENEEA. Trimming left V 5 bases short and J 1 base short, with 14 bases between.

The chain employs TRBV2 and TRBJ1-5, with 8 positions matching TRBD1. Germline-derived CDR1 and CDR2 are SNHLY and FYNNEI. The CDR3 is 14 amino acids. The trim removed 5 bases at V and 7 bases at J, leaving 7 bases unmatched. The DNA for the CDR3 is TGTGCCAGCAGTTCCACAGGGGGAGTGCAGCCCCAGCATTTT. Translation: CASSSTGGVQPQHF.

The sample holds one count of this clone. This CDR3 reads CATKQGMSSPLHF. Written as DNA, the CDR3 is TGTGCCACAAAACAGGGAATGAGTTCACCCCTCCACTTT. The chain carries TRBV2 and TRBJ1-6; D is perhaps TRBD1 (6 bases). The V gene lost 10 bases and the J gene lost 9 bases, with 16 bases spanning the gap. The CDR3 is 13 amino acids. Germline V lookup: CDR1 SNHLY, CDR2 FYNNEI.

This clone was counted once. For the CDR3, the DNA is TGTGCCAGCAGTGGAAGGGGGCTAGTAAGAGATACGCAGTATTTT. Translation gives CASSGRGLVRDTQYF. The V and J genes are TRBV7-9 and TRBJ2-3; 7 bases line up with TRBD1. From germline, CDR1 is SEHNR and CDR2 FQNEAQ (reference sequence). The trim removed 6 bases at V and 5 bases at J, leaving 11 bases unmatched. The CDR3 covers 15 residues. Full variable domain (rest looked up from reference TRBV7-9 and TRBJ2-3): DTGVSQNPRHKITKRGQNVTFRCDPISEHNRLYWYRQTLGQGPEFLTYFQNEAQLEKSRLLSDRFSAERPKGSFSTLEIQRTEQGDSAMYLCASSGRGLVRDTQYFGPGTRLTVL.

The CDR3: CASSSTGGANYGYTF. DNA of the CDR3: TGTGCCAGCAGTTCAACAGGGGGGGCAAACTATGGCTACACCTTC. The J gene is TRBJ1-2, the V gene TRBV28, with 8 nucleotides matching TRBD1. Germline V gene data show CDR1 as MDHEN and CDR2 as SYDVKM. V was clipped by 4 bases and J by 2 bases; unmatched bases: 6. This CDR3 has 15 residues.

The V call is TRBV5-1, the J call TRBJ2-5; 9 nucleotides align to TRBD2. CDR1 SGHRS and CDR2 YFSETQ come from the germline V gene. V trimming: 7 bases; J trimming: 5 bases; junction bases outside the gene matches: 9. This CDR3 has 14 residues. This CDR3 reads CASVGRGGQETQYF. Here the CDR3 DNA reads TGCGCCAGCGTTGGGCGGGGGGGCCAGGAGACCCAGTACTTC.

The chain joins TRBV6-2 or TRBV6-3 to TRBJ2-7; tentative D call: TRBD2 (6 bases). In germline, CDR1 is MNHEY, CDR2 SVGEGT. The CDR3 consists of 14 residues. Deletions cut 7 bases from V and 5 bases from J, with 18 bases between. CDR3 protein: CASTPGGVRNEQYF. DNA for the CDR3: TGTGCCAGCACCCCCGGGGGAGTGAGGAACGAGCAGTACTTC.